This T cell receptor beta chain is from a study of radiotherapy plus CTLA-4 blockade in lung cancer. Whole-study findings and limits: Radiotherapy plus ipilimumab was followed by expansion in blood of tumor-derived TCR clones.

Treatment of patients with chemo-refractory metastatic non-small-cell lung cancer consisted of focal radiation plus CTLA-4 blockade with ipilimumab. The assay was immunoSEQ multiplex PCR, and TCRdb's table has in-frame clones only and misses some. This table has roughly 50,000 clones, approximately 90% appearing once. CDR3 length: 18 residues. The V end was cut by 0 bases, the J end by 6 bases, with 22 bases between. Germline CDR1 and CDR2: LNHNV and YYDKDF (reference sequence). Worth noting for this clone: Its antigen is currently unknown.

This receptor was obtained from a human donor with non-small cell lung cancer whose response to radiotherapy plus ipilimumab could not be evaluated. The chain recombines TRBV15 with TRBJ2-3, with D perhaps TRBD2 (5 bases). This specimen was peripheral blood, taken from a patient treated with radiotherapy plus ipilimumab. The CDR3 reads CATSREQRSGSVRDTQYF. In DNA, the CDR3 is TGTGCCACCAGCAGAGAGCAGAGGTCGGGATCCGTGCGGGATACGCAGTATTTT.